The 17 T cell receptor beta chains reported below all come from one sample, sequenced in a study of blood T cell repertoires in COVID-19. TCRdb's table, derived via immunoSEQ multiplex PCR, lists solely in-frame clones and lacks some. The sample contains 20,000 to 25,000 clones, roughly 90% of which appear only once. The sequencing sample was made of peripheral blood. These receptor sequences come from a human donor in a cohort sampled during active COVID-19.

V is TRBV6-5 and J is TRBJ2-3, with D possibly being TRBD2 (7 bases). With 6 bases removed from V and 2 bases from J, the gap between germline ends came to 15 bases. In germline, CDR1 is MNHEY, CDR2 SVGAGI. The CDR3 consists of 15 residues. CDR3 region: CASRGGLALTDTQYF. DNA of the CDR3: TGTGCCAGCAGGGGGGGGCTAGCCCTCACAGATACGCAGTATTTT.

V gene TRBV5-1 combines with J gene TRBJ2-5; D is unresolved. V was clipped by 5 bases and J by 3 bases, with 5 bases between them. Germline values: CDR1 SGHRS, CDR2 YFSETQ. This CDR3 contains 11 residues. This CDR3 reads CASRFKETQYF. In nucleotides, the CDR3 is TGCGCCAGCAGATTTAAAGAGACCCAGTACTTC.

The gene calls are TRBV6-6 and TRBJ2-3; D may be TRBD1 (6 bases). The germline V gene has CDR1 MNHNY and CDR2 SVGAGI (reference sequence). This CDR3 has 12 amino acids. V was trimmed by 7 bases and J by 2 bases, leaving 7 bases between them. In nucleotides, the CDR3 is TGTGCCAGCAACAGGGACACAGATACGCAGTATTTT. Translated: CASNRDTDTQYF.

Notes on this clone: Mismatch with germline at one junction end may stem from a read error. This chain joins TRBV3-1 (or the pseudogene TRBV3-2) and TRBJ2-1; no firm D call. The CDR3 spans 12 residues. Germline assignment: CDR1 LGHDT and CDR2 YNNKEL (reference sequence). In nucleotides, the CDR3 is TGTGCCAGCAGCCCCCTCTACGATGAGCAGTTCTTC. It yields the protein CASSPLYDEQFF.

The V gene is TRBV30, the J gene TRBJ1-5; D is perhaps TRBD1 (5 bases). The germline V gene encodes CDR1 GTSNPN and CDR2 SVGIG (reference sequence). Trimming pared 0 bases from V and 16 bases from J, leaving 16 bases between. CDR3 length: 12 residues. CDR3 loop: CAWSVRDSRQHF. The CDR3 DNA follows: TGTGCCTGGAGTGTACGAGACAGCCGCCAACATTTT.

V usage is TRBV10-2 and J usage is TRBJ1-1, with 9 bases identical to TRBD1. Germline lookup yields CDR1 WSHSY and CDR2 SAAADI. Unmatched junction bases numbered 2, after V lost 2 bases and J lost 10 bases. The CDR3 covers 12 residues. CDR3 amino acids: CASSENRGPAFF. DNA for the CDR3: TGCGCCAGCAGTGAGAACAGGGGGCCAGCTTTCTTT.

CDR3 DNA: TGTGCCAGTAGTGGCGGGACTAGCGGGTTAGAGACCCAGTACTTC. Its translation is CASSGGTSGLETQYF. The chain joins TRBV19 to TRBJ2-5; TRBD2 matches 12 bases. This CDR3 has 15 residues. Germline assignment: CDR1 LNHDA and CDR2 SQIVND (reference sequence). V dropped 5 bases and J dropped 4; count of bases not matched to a gene: 5.

This rearrangement joins TRBV28 to TRBJ1-2; D remains ambiguous. V lost 6 bases to trimming and J lost 4 bases, with 6 bases between them. The germline CDR1 and CDR2 sequences are MDHEN and SYDVKM. The CDR3 runs to 11 residues. CDR3 protein: CASRAAYGYTF. In DNA, the CDR3 is TGTGCCAGCAGGGCGGCCTATGGCTACACCTTC.

The chain uses TRBV4-1 and TRBJ2-3; TRBD2 matches 14 bases. This CDR3 is 18 amino acids long. Losses at the gene ends were 0 bases for V and 1 base for J; bases not matched to a gene: 3. Germline assignment: CDR1 MGHRA and CDR2 YSYEKL. The CDR3 spells CASSQDGTSGSGTDTQYF. In DNA form, the CDR3 reads TGCGCCAGCAGCCAAGATGGGACTAGCGGGAGTGGCACAGATACGCAGTATTTT.

The chain has TRBV2 and TRBJ2-7, with 12 bases matching TRBD2. The V and J ends lost 2 bases and 2 bases, in that order; junction bases with no gene match: 1. The CDR3 spans 15 residues. Germline CDR1 is SNHLY and CDR2 is FYNNEI. CDR3 coding DNA: TGTGCCAGCAGTGAATGGACTAGCGGGACCTACGAGCAGTACTTC. Its protein is CASSEWTSGTYEQYF.

The chain combines TRBV30 with TRBJ1-1; D is undetermined. The CDR3 has 13 residues. V lost 4 bases to trimming and J lost 8 bases, with 17 bases between them. Germline V CDR1 and CDR2: GTSNPN, SVGIG (reference sequence). Here the CDR3 reads CAWNLGGEHEAFF. DNA of the CDR3: TGTGCCTGGAATCTAGGCGGGGAACACGAAGCTTTCTTT.

This clone is a singleton in its sample. The chain has TRBV4-1 and TRBJ2-7; 8 bases are a match to TRBD2. This CDR3 spans 18 amino acids. CDR1 is MGHRA and CDR2 is YSYEKL in the germline V gene. The J segment lost 2 bases and the V segment lost 4 bases, leaving 16 bases of the junction unmatched. The DNA for the CDR3 is TGCGCCAGCAGCCTCTCTCCGGTCGGGGGGGAGAGGACCTACGAGCAGTACTTC. It codes for CASSLSPVGGERTYEQYF.

The V call is TRBV9, the J call TRBJ2-1; D may be TRBD1 (5 bases). The CDR3 totals 16 residues. With 2 bases removed from V and 6 bases from J, the gap between germline ends came to 18 bases. Germline V gene sequence: CDR1 SGDLS, CDR2 YYNGEE. DNA of the CDR3: TGTGCCAGCAGCGTGGGGTCACCTCCCCAGGGCAATGAGCAGTTCTTC. This gives the protein CASSVGSPPQGNEQFF. The full variable domain, rest sourced from reference TRBV9 and TRBJ2-1, is DSGVTQTPKHLITATGQRVTLRCSPRSGDLSVYWYQQSLDQGLQFLIQYYNGEERAKGNILERFSAQQFPDLHSELNLSSLELGDSALYFCASSVGSPPQGNEQFFGPGTRLTVL.

The chain links TRBV18 to TRBJ1-5; 8 bases line up with TRBD1. The CDR3 is 15 residues long. The V gene end was trimmed by 3 bases and the J gene end by 4 bases; junction bases not matched to a gene: 5. Germline V gene lookup returns CDR1 KGHSH and CDR2 LQKENI. CDR3 protein: CASSPWTGSNQPQHF. In DNA, the CDR3 is TGTGCCAGCTCACCTTGGACAGGGAGTAATCAGCCCCAGCATTTT.

The chain has TRBV19 and TRBJ2-1, with TRBD1 matching over 7 bases. V was pared by 3 bases and J by 13 bases, with 12 bases of the junction left unmatched. In germline, CDR1 is LNHDA, CDR2 SQIVND (reference sequence). The CDR3 covers 14 residues. The CDR3 DNA follows: TGTGCCAGTAGTATCCGCGCAGAGACAGGGAGTCAGTTCTTC. Amino acids: CASSIRAETGSQFF.

The chain is built from TRBV27 and TRBJ2-7, with unresolved D. CDR1 MNHEY and CDR2 SMNVEV come from the germline V gene (reference sequence). CDR3 length: 13 residues. Trimming took 3 bases from V and 4 from J, leaving 10 bases between them. CDR3 protein: CASSFGTGYEQYF. The CDR3 DNA is TGTGCCAGCAGTTTCGGCACCGGGTACGAGCAGTACTTC.

Comments on this clone: Other DNA sequences in this sample translate to the same CDR3. V is TRBV6-5 and J is TRBJ2-7, with 10 bases that match TRBD1. Germline V gives CDR1 MNHEY, CDR2 SVGAGI. The CDR3 totals 15 residues. J was trimmed by 7 bases and V by 2 bases; bases with no gene match: 8. Written as DNA, the CDR3 is TGTGCCAGCAGTTACGCTCGACAGGGGGCCAATGAGCAGTACTTC. Residues: CASSYARQGANEQYF.